Below are 31 T cell receptor beta chains sequenced from a single sample in a study of response to subunit inactivated influenza vaccine. In TCRdb, the RT-PCR reads were re-called with MiXCR into one record per CDR3 protein. The data contain under 950,000 distinct CDR3 sequences, 21% of them seen just once; the ten biggest clones take up roughly 10%. Sample: PBMCs from blood, taken 4 to 6 days after vaccination. All receptors come from a man in his fifties who received an inactivated influenza vaccine.

This clonotype turned up a few times. J is TRBJ1-2 and V is TRBV29-1, with D perhaps matching TRBD1 (6 bases). Germline loops: CDR1 SQVTM, CDR2 ANQGSEA. This CDR3 is built from 12 residues. V lost 7 bases to trimming and J lost 5 bases, with 14 bases between them. This chain's CDR3 is CSGGPGDYGYTF. The DNA for the CDR3 is TGCAGCGGGGGGCCAGGGGATTATGGCTACACCTTC.

CDR3 region: CASSVTGDLSYNEQFF. The CDR3, as DNA: TGTGCCAGCAGCGTGACAGGGGACCTGTCCTACAATGAGCAGTTCTTC. The chain combines TRBV11-2 with TRBJ2-1; 8 nucleotides align to TRBD1. J was trimmed by 1 base and V by 5 bases; bases with no gene match: 7. CDR1 SGHAT and CDR2 FQNNGV come from the germline V gene. The CDR3 spans 16 residues.

This clonotype was found a few times. The genes are TRBV11-2 and TRBJ2-7; no clear D. The V end lost 0 bases, the J end lost 2 bases, and 8 bases lay between the germline ends. CDR1 and CDR2 from the germline V gene are SGHAT and FQNNGV. This CDR3 comprises 14 residues. In DNA, the CDR3 is TGTGCCAGCAGCTTAGATTTAGCCCCCTACGAGCAGTACTTC. Translated, it gives CASSLDLAPYEQYF.

This clonotype has only a few counts. V is TRBV6-2 or TRBV6-3 and J is TRBJ1-2; D is possibly TRBD1 (5 bases). This CDR3 is 13 amino acids long. Between the trimmed V and J ends, which lost 5 bases and 3 bases, there was a span of 10 bases. CDR1 and CDR2 from the germline V gene are MNHEY and SVGEGT. The CDR3 DNA is TGTGCCAGCAGTAACCGGGACGACTATGGCTACACCTTC. Protein product: CASSNRDDYGYTF.

The chain uses TRBV28 and TRBJ2-2, with D possibly matching TRBD2 (5 bases). V dropped 3 bases and J dropped 0 bases, with 11 bases sitting between them. Germline CDR1 and CDR2: MDHEN and SYDVKM. There are 16 residues in the CDR3. This chain's CDR3 is CASSFPRTANTGELFF. CDR3 DNA sequence: TGTGCCAGCAGTTTCCCCAGGACTGCGAACACCGGGGAGCTGTTTTTT. The full variable domain, its missing parts supplied by reference TRBV28 and TRBJ2-2, is DVKVTQSSRYLVKRTGEKVFLECVQDMDHENMFWYRQDPGLGLRLIYFSYDVKMKEKGDIPEGYSVSREKKERFSLILESASTNQTSMYLCASSFPRTANTGELFFGEGSRLTVL.

This rearrangement joins TRBV12-3 or TRBV12-4 to TRBJ2-1, with TRBD2 matching over 10 bases. This CDR3 comprises 15 residues. Trimming cost V 3 bases and J 6 bases; bases outside gene matches: 5. Here the CDR3 DNA reads TGTGCCAGCAGTTTGCCTAGCGGGGGCCCCAATGAGCAGTTCTTC. Translating it yields CASSLPSGGPNEQFF.

This clonotype was observed a few times. The J gene is TRBJ2-1, the V gene TRBV5-1, with 16 bases matching TRBD2. Germline trimming cut 4 bases from V and 7 bases from J; bases unmatched to any gene: 2. CDR1 is SGHRS, CDR2 YFSETQ, per germline. This CDR3 spans 15 amino acids. CDR3 in DNA: TGCGCCAGCAGCATGGGACTAGCGGGGGGGAATGAGCAGTTCTTC. This gives the protein CASSMGLAGGNEQFF. The entire variable domain, with the rest obtained from reference TRBV5-1 and TRBJ2-1, is as follows: KAGVTQTPRYLIKTRGQQVTLSCSPISGHRSVSWYQQTPGQGLQFLFEYFSETQRNKGNFPGRFSGRQFSNSRSEMNVSTLELGDSALYLCASSMGLAGGNEQFFGPGTRLTVL.

The V and J genes are TRBV5-1 and TRBJ1-1; maybe TRBD1 (5 bases). V lost 0 bases and J lost 1, with 13 bases in between. The CDR3 is made up of 16 amino acids. Germline loops: CDR1 SGHRS, CDR2 YFSETQ. Here the CDR3 reads CASSLVPGVPNTEAFF. For the CDR3, the DNA is TGCGCCAGCAGCTTGGTTCCGGGGGTACCGAACACTGAAGCTTTCTTT.

The chain combines TRBV6-1 with TRBJ2-2; D is uncertain. V was pared by 4 bases and J by 4 bases, with 13 bases between. This CDR3 comprises 15 residues. Germline V lookup: CDR1 MNHNS, CDR2 SASEGT. The CDR3 DNA reads as TGTGCCAGCAGTGGGGCCTCACGGAGCACCGGGGAGCTGTTTTTT. Amino acids: CASSGASRSTGELFF.

This clonotype was counted a few times. The rearrangement links TRBV7-2 to TRBJ1-5; D unresolved. The CDR3 has 12 amino acids. Deletions cut 1 base from V and 9 bases from J, with 7 bases between. CDR1 and CDR2 from the germline V gene are SGHTA and FQGNSA. DNA of the CDR3: TGTGCCAGCAGCTTAGAAGGTCCGCCCCAGCATTTT. Its protein is CASSLEGPPQHF.

This clonotype was picked up a small number of times. The chain joins TRBV7-3 to TRBJ1-2, with a possible D match to TRBD1 (5 bases). Trimming removed 5 bases at V and 3 bases at J, with 16 bases between. Looked up from germline, CDR1 is SGHTA and CDR2 is FQGTGA. This CDR3 has 15 residues. This CDR3 reads CASSKGYRGDYGYTF. CDR3 sequence (DNA): TGTGCCAGCAGCAAGGGTTACCGAGGGGACTATGGCTACACCTTC.

The V gene is TRBV5-6, the J gene TRBJ2-5; 7 bases are a match to TRBD2. The CDR3 length is 14 residues. Germline V gene data show CDR1 as SGHDT and CDR2 as YYEEEE. V dropped 1 base and J dropped 7; count of bases not matched to a gene: 7. The CDR3 region has the DNA TGTGCCAGCAGCTTGCCTAGCGGCACGGGGACCCAGTACTTC. Translation gives CASSLPSGTGTQYF.

The chain employs TRBV12-3 or TRBV12-4 and TRBJ2-3; the D is unclear. This CDR3 has 16 amino acids. Trimming took off 2 bases at V and 0 bases at J, with 12 bases between the two ends. CDR3: CASSLHRITSTDTQYF. CDR3 coding DNA: TGTGCCAGCAGTTTACACCGCATCACCAGCACAGATACGCAGTATTTT.

This clonotype was counted only a few times. J is TRBJ2-1 and V is TRBV12-3 or TRBV12-4; TRBD2 aligns across 10 bases. Germline trimming cut 6 bases from V and 5 bases from J; bases unmatched to any gene: 7. The CDR3 consists of 15 residues. The CDR3 spells CASRSGLASDNEQFF. The CDR3 DNA reads as TGTGCCAGCAGATCGGGACTAGCGTCCGACAATGAGCAGTTCTTC.

This clonotype was observed a handful of times. This chain connects TRBV20-1 to TRBJ2-5; 8 positions agree with TRBD2. Trimming removed 7 bases from V and 5 bases from J; junction bases left unmatched: 9. CDR1 is DFQATT, CDR2 SNEGSKA, per germline (reference sequence). This CDR3 contains 13 residues. CDR3 protein: CSVTRTSRETQYF. CDR3 bases: TGCAGTGTTACCCGGACTAGCAGGGAGACCCAGTACTTC.

This clonotype occurred once. This chain uses TRBV5-6 with TRBJ2-2, with a weak D call TRBD2 (6 bases). The CDR3 covers 14 residues. Trimming stripped 0 bases from V and 6 bases from J, with 9 bases between. CDR1 is SGHDT, CDR2 YYEEEE, per germline. CDR3 sequence: CASSLEASAGELFF. CDR3 DNA sequence: TGTGCCAGCAGCTTGGAAGCTAGCGCCGGGGAGCTGTTTTTT.

This clonotype was seen a handful of times. The chain couples TRBV4-3 to TRBJ2-5; TRBD2 matches 9 bases. With V trimmed by 0 bases and J by 5 bases, 10 bases remained unmatched. This CDR3 is built from 17 residues. In germline, CDR1 is LGHNA, CDR2 YSLEER. The CDR3 DNA is TGCGCCAGCAGCCAAGACTATCCGGGACTAGCAGCGGAGACCCAGTACTTC. It is translated as CASSQDYPGLAAETQYF.

This chain joins TRBV7-9 and TRBJ2-1; D is possibly TRBD2 (6 bases). V shed 5 bases and J shed 5 bases, with 13 bases lying between them. Germline CDR1 is SEHNR and CDR2 is FQNEAQ (reference sequence). The CDR3 consists of 14 residues. The CDR3 DNA reads as TGTGCCAGCAGCCACGGGCGGGATAACAATGAGCAGTTCTTC. Translating gives CASSHGRDNNEQFF.

In this sample, this clonotype turned up a few times. The chain carries TRBV29-1 and TRBJ2-5, with TRBD2 matching over 7 bases. Looked up from germline, CDR1 is SQVTM and CDR2 is ANQGSEA. The CDR3 runs to 12 residues. J gave up 5 bases and V 4 bases, and 4 bases lay outside the gene matches. The CDR3 DNA is TGCAGCGTTGGCGGGGGTTCTGAGACCCAGTACTTC. Protein sequence: CSVGGGSETQYF.

This clonotype was detected many times. The V call is TRBV20-1, the J call TRBJ2-7; 8 bases line up with TRBD2. The germline V gene encodes CDR1 DFQATT and CDR2 SNEGSKA (reference sequence). The CDR3 is 12 amino acids. CDR3 amino acids: CSAGGRSYEQYF. The CDR3 DNA follows: TGCAGCGCGGGAGGTCGGTCCTACGAGCAGTACTTC.

This clonotype was detected a few times. The chain has TRBV27 and TRBJ2-3, with a possible D match to TRBD1 (5 bases). Germline assignment: CDR1 MNHEY and CDR2 SMNVEV (reference sequence). V lost 3 bases, J lost 0 bases, and 13 bases lay in between. The CDR3 loop spans 16 amino acids. CDR3 region: CASSLGPPRSTDTQYF. CDR3 nucleotides: TGTGCCAGCAGTTTGGGGCCGCCGCGAAGCACAGATACGCAGTATTTT.

This clonotype was seen a few times. The chain joins TRBV7-2 to TRBJ2-6; 9 positions agree with TRBD1. There are 18 residues in the CDR3. The V segment lost 2 bases and the J segment 0 bases; nucleotides outside the gene matches: 5. Germline V lookup: CDR1 SGHTA, CDR2 FQGNSA. Here the CDR3 DNA reads TGTGCCAGCAGCTTAACGGGACAGGGCCACTCTGGGGCCAACGTCCTGACTTTC. This sequence encodes CASSLTGQGHSGANVLTF.

The chain combines TRBV6-2 or TRBV6-3 with TRBJ2-3, with TRBD1 as a possible D gene (6 bases). Germline V gene sequence: CDR1 MNHEY, CDR2 SVGEGT. V lost 8 bases, J lost 2 bases, and 17 bases lay in between. The CDR3 length is 15 residues. CDR3 sequence (DNA): TGTGCCAGCGATCGTAGGGGGATCGACACAGATACGCAGTATTTT. Translating gives CASDRRGIDTDTQYF.

In its sample, this clonotype was seen many times. V gene TRBV5-1 combines with J gene TRBJ2-2, with D possibly being TRBD1 or TRBD2 (5 bases each). CDR1 is SGHRS and CDR2 is YFSETQ in the germline V gene. The CDR3 spans 16 residues. The ends were cut back, 1 base at V and 4 bases at J, with 14 bases in the middle. CDR3 nucleotides: TGCGCCAGCAGCTTGAGCGTTACAGGAGGCACCGGGGAGCTGTTTTTT. It is translated as CASSLSVTGGTGELFF.

V gene TRBV6-1 combines with J gene TRBJ2-7; D possibly corresponds to TRBD2 (7 bases). The CDR3 extends over 17 amino acids. Per the germline V gene, CDR1 is MNHNS and CDR2 is SASEGT. Trimming took off 6 bases at V and 4 bases at J, with 25 bases between the two ends. The DNA of the CDR3 is TGTGCCAGCAGCCACTATACTCGGGGGGCCACGGGGTACGAGCAGTACTTC. This sequence encodes CASSHYTRGATGYEQYF.

The V gene is TRBV7-3, the J gene TRBJ2-1, with 8 bases aligning to TRBD2. CDR1 is SGHTA, CDR2 FQGTGA, per germline. With V trimmed by 4 bases and J by 5 bases, 10 bases remained unmatched. The CDR3 contains 16 residues. CDR3 sequence: CASSYAGTRQNNEQFF. Here the CDR3 DNA reads TGTGCCAGCAGCTACGCCGGGACTAGGCAAAACAATGAGCAGTTCTTC.

A few counts support this clonotype. The chain's CDR3 is CASSKSGRAPYNEQFF. The CDR3 DNA reads TGTGCCAGTAGTAAGAGCGGGAGGGCCCCCTACAATGAGCAGTTCTTC. The V and J genes are TRBV19 and TRBJ2-1; TRBD2 matches 10 bases. The germline V gene has CDR1 LNHDA and CDR2 SQIVND (reference sequence). V dropped 4 bases and J dropped 2; count of bases not matched to a gene: 5. This CDR3 is built from 16 residues.

The gene calls are TRBV7-2 and TRBJ2-3; maybe TRBD1 (6 bases). CDR1 is SGHTA and CDR2 is FQGNSA in the germline V gene. The V end lost 1 base, the J end lost 2 bases, and 13 bases lay between the germline ends. There are 16 residues in the CDR3. Here the CDR3 reads CASSLGNRASTDTQYF. CDR3 nucleotides: TGTGCCAGCAGCTTAGGTAACAGGGCCTCCACAGATACGCAGTATTTT.

This clonotype has only a few counts. Written as DNA, the CDR3 is TGCAGTGCTAGAGATAGTCCCAATCAGCCCCAGCATTTT. This gives the protein CSARDSPNQPQHF. This chain connects TRBV20-1 to TRBJ1-5; D is unclear. CDR1 is DFQATT, CDR2 SNEGSKA, per germline (reference sequence). The CDR3 contains 13 residues. V was clipped by 0 bases and J by 3 bases, with 6 bases between them.

This clonotype was observed a handful of times. The rearrangement uses TRBV6-1 and TRBJ1-5, with a tentative D call TRBD1 (5 bases). Trimming took off 6 bases at V and 5 bases at J, with 17 bases between the two ends. In germline, CDR1 is MNHNS, CDR2 SASEGT. The CDR3 spans 15 residues. CDR3 nucleotides: TGTGCCAGCAGCAACCGCGACAGTATGCATCAGCCCCAGCATTTT. This encodes CASSNRDSMHQPQHF.

The chain is built from TRBV20-1 and TRBJ2-5, with 10 bases identical to TRBD2. Per the germline V gene, CDR1 is DFQATT and CDR2 is SNEGSKA (reference sequence). The CDR3 has 16 amino acids. V shed 1 base, J shed 0 bases, and the junction held 5 bases outside the gene matches. Here the CDR3 reads CSARGSGGRDQETQYF. The CDR3 bases are TGCAGTGCTAGAGGTAGCGGGGGGCGAGACCAAGAGACCCAGTACTTC.